The rows below give T cell receptor beta chains drawn from one sample of a study of cytomegalovirus exposure and HLA in healthy donors. Sequenced by immunoSEQ multiplex PCR; TCRdb stores in-frame clones only, minus some. This sample has 150,000 to 160,000 clones, with roughly 83% found just once. Sample: PBMCs. Source of these receptors: a man aged 30-40 years in good health and CMV-seropositive. Each CDR3 is given with its conserved first and last residue. The D gene is left open where the match is weak. Expanded clones are given a class, and other clones once, few, many or no size at all.

>TRBJ2-2|TRBD2|TRBV19|-
CASTSRLAGNTGELFF
TGTGCCAGTACCTCCCGACTAGCGGGAAACACCGGGGAGCTGTTTTTT
>TRBJ1-6|-|TRBV4-3|-
CASSQRQSSYNSPLHF
TGCGCCAGCAGCCAACGACAGAGCTCCTATAATTCACCCCTCCACTTT
>TRBJ1-5|TRBD1|TRBV7-2|-
CASSPGQGGPYSNQPQHF
TGTGCCAGCAGCCCTGGACAGGGGGGCCCATATAGCAATCAGCCCCAGCATTTT
>TRBJ2-1|-|TRBV18|-
CASSPPQGHSYNEQFF
TGTGCCAGCTCACCACCCCAGGGTCACTCCTACAATGAGCAGTTCTTC
>TRBJ2-5|-|TRBV12-5|-
CASGLMGARETQYF
TGTGCTAGTGGTTTGATGGGGGCGCGAGAGACCCAGTACTTC
>TRBJ2-3|TRBD2|TRBV7-9|-
CASSSPGGYTDTQYF
TGTGCCAGCAGCTCGCCGGGAGGCTACACAGATACGCAGTATTTT
>TRBJ1-2|TRBD1|TRBV29-1|few
CSVEGGQGAFYGYTF
TGCAGCGTTGAGGGAGGACAGGGGGCTTTCTATGGCTACACCTTC
>TRBJ2-5|TRBD2|TRBV11-2|-
CASSLPPAGGTQYF
TGTGCCAGCAGCTTACCCCCAGCGGGAGGTACCCAGTACTTC
>TRBJ1-3|TRBD1|TRBV7-6|-
CASSLARDRAPSGNTIYF
TGTGCCAGCAGCTTAGCCCGGGACAGGGCTCCCTCTGGAAACACCATATATTTT
>TRBJ1-4|-|TRBV5-1|few
CASSLMGSSNEKLFF
TGCGCCAGCAGCTTGATGGGCTCCTCTAATGAAAAACTGTTTTTT
>TRBJ2-3|-|TRBV2|-
CASSDSPAGELADTQYF
TGTGCCAGCAGTGACAGCCCTGCAGGGGAGTTGGCAGATACGCAGTATTTT
>TRBJ2-5|-|TRBV5-1|-
CASSLEGGGPQETQYF
TGCGCCAGCAGCTTGGAAGGAGGAGGACCCCAAGAGACCCAGTACTTC
>TRBJ1-2|-|TRBV6-1|-
CASIGQGFYGYTF
TGTGCCAGCATAGGGCAGGGTTTCTATGGCTACACCTTC
>TRBJ1-3|TRBD1|TRBV5-4|-
CASSLRDRGFSSGNTIYF
TGTGCCAGCAGCTTGAGGGACAGGGGGTTTAGCTCTGGAAACACCATATATTTT
>TRBJ2-1|TRBD2|TRBV4-2|once
CASSQELSGGAHEQFF
TGTGCCAGCAGCCAAGAACTAAGCGGGGGGGCTCATGAGCAGTTCTTC
>TRBJ1-1|-|TRBV7-8|-
CASSSGGFRTEAFF
TGTGCCAGCTCGAGCGGAGGGTTCCGGACTGAAGCTTTCTTT
>TRBJ1-2|-|TRBV6-6|-
CASNTGNYGYTF
TGTGCCAGCAATACAGGGAACTATGGCTACACCTTC
>TRBJ2-1|-|TRBV19|-
CASMSRHYNEQFF
TGTGCCAGTATGAGCAGGCATTACAATGAGCAGTTCTTC
>TRBJ2-5|-|TRBV7-3|-
CASSFNPGQQETQYF
TGTGCCAGCAGCTTTAACCCGGGACAACAAGAGACCCAGTACTTC
>TRBJ2-7|-|TRBV5-1|few
CASSLGGGNPGYEQYF
TGCGCCAGCAGCTTGGGGGGCGGGAACCCGGGCTACGAGCAGTACTTC
>TRBJ2-7|TRBD2|TRBV28|-
CASSLAGTSVSYEQYF
TGTGCCAGCAGTTTAGCCGGGACTAGCGTCTCCTACGAGCAGTACTTC
>TRBJ1-2|TRBD1|TRBV28|-
CASTSMGQGASGYTF
TGTGCCAGCACCTCTATGGGGCAGGGGGCATCTGGCTACACCTTC
>TRBJ2-2|TRBD1|TRBV5-1|few
CASSWGQPGELFF
TGCGCCAGCAGCTGGGGACAGCCCGGGGAGCTGTTTTTT
>TRBJ1-1|-|TRBV11-2|-
CASSRQRNTEAFF
TGTGCCAGCAGCAGACAGAGGAACACTGAAGCTTTCTTT
>TRBJ1-2|-|TRBV30|-
CAWTYAFGLRGGYTF
TGTGCCTGGACTTACGCGTTTGGGTTGAGAGGAGGCTACACCTTC
>TRBJ2-7|-|TRBV12-5|once
CASGPGNLYEQYF
TGTGCTAGTGGGCCCGGGAACCTCTACGAGCAGTACTTC
>TRBJ2-1|TRBD2|TRBV28|once
CASSILAGGWNEQFF
TGTGCCAGCAGTATTCTGGCGGGAGGTTGGAATGAGCAGTTCTTC
>TRBJ2-1|TRBD1|TRBV19|once
CASSGGQGDEQFF
TGTGCCAGTAGTGGCGGACAGGGCGATGAGCAGTTCTTC
>TRBJ1-1|-|TRBV27|-
CASSISWQGYTEAFF
TGTGCCAGCAGTATCTCCTGGCAGGGGTACACTGAAGCTTTCTTT
>TRBJ2-2|TRBD2|TRBV9|-
CASSTEGGSAWELFF
TGTGCCAGCAGCACCGAGGGAGGGAGTGCCTGGGAGCTGTTTTTT
>TRBJ2-5|TRBD2|TRBV7-8|-
CASSGVTSALVYF
TGTGCCAGCAGCGGGGTGACTAGCGCGCTTGTTTACTTC
>TRBJ1-2|-|TRBV2|-
CASWSATGSSNYGYTF
TGTGCCAGCTGGTCGGCAACCGGGTCGAGTAACTATGGCTACACCTTC